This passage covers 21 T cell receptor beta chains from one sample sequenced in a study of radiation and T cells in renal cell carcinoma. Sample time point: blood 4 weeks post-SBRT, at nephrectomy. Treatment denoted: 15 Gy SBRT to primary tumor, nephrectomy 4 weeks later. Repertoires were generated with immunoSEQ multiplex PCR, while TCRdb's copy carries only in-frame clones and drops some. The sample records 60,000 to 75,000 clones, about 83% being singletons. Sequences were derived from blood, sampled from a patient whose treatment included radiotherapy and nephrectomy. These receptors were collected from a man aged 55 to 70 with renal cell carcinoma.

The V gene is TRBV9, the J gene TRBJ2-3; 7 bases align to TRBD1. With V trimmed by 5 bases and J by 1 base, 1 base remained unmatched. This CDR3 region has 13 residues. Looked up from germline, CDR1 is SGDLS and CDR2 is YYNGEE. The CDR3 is CASRGTGTDTQYF. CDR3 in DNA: TGTGCCAGCAGGGGGACAGGCACAGATACGCAGTATTTT.

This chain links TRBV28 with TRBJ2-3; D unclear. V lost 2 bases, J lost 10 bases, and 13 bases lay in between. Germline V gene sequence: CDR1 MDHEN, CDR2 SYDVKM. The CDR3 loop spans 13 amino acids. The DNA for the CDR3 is TGTGCCAGCAGTTTACGACCCACCGCCGCGCAGTATTTT. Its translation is CASSLRPTAAQYF.

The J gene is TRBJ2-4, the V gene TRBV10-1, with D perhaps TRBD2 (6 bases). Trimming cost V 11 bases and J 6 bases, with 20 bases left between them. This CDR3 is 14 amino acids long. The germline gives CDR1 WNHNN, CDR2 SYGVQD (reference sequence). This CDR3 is CAGWEEGRRNIQYF. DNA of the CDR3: TGCGCCGGATGGGAGGAGGGAAGGAGAAACATTCAGTACTTC.

The CDR3, as DNA: TGTGCCAGCAGCTTCCCACACAGGGGTGGGAACACTGAAGCTTTCTTT. It is translated as CASSFPHRGGNTEAFF. The chain is built from TRBV21-1 and TRBJ1-1; the D call TRBD1 from the table was never checked on the DNA. TRBV21-1 is flagged as a pseudogene. This CDR3 region has 16 residues.

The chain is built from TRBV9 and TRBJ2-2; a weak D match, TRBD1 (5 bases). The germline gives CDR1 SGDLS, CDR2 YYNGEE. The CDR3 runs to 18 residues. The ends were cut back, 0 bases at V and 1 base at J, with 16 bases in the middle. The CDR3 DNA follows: TGTGCCAGCAGCGTAGTGGGTCGTCAGGGAAAGAACACCGGGGAGCTGTTTTTT. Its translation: CASSVVGRQGKNTGELFF. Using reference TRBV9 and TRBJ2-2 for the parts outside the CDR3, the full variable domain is DSGVTQTPKHLITATGQRVTLRCSPRSGDLSVYWYQQSLDQGLQFLIQYYNGEERAKGNILERFSAQQFPDLHSELNLSSLELGDSALYFCASSVVGRQGKNTGELFFGEGSRLTVL.

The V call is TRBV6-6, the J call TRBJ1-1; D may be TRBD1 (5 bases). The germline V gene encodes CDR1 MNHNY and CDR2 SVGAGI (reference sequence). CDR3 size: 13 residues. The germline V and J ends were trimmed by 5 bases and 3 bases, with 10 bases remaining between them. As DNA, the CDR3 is TGTGCCAGCAGTCCGCAGGGTGACACTGAAGCTTTCTTT. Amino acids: CASSPQGDTEAFF.

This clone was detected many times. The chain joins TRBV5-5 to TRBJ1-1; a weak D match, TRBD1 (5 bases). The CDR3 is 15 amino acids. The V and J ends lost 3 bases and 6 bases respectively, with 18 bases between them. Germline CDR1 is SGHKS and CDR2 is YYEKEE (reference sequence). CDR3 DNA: TGTGCCAGCAGCTCCGGAGGGGTGGTCGTGCCTGAAGCTTTCTTT. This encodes CASSSGGVVVPEAFF.

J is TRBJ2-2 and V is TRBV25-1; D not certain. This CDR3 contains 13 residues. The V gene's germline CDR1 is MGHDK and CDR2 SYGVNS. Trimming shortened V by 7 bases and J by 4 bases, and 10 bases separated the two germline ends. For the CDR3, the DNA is TGTGCCAGCATTTCCCGGTCCACCGGGGAGCTGTTTTTT. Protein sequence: CASISRSTGELFF.

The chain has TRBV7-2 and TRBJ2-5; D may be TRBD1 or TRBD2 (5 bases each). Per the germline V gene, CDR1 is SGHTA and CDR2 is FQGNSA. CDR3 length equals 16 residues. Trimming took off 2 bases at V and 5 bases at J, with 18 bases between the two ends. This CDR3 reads CASSLRPLAAGETQYF. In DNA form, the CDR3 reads TGTGCCAGCAGCTTACGGCCTCTAGCAGCAGGGGAGACCCAGTACTTC.

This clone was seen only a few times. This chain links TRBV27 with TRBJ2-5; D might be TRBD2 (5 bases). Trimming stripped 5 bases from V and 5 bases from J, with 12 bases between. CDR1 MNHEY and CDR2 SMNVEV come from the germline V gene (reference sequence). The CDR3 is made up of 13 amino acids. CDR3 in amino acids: CASSRARGETQYF. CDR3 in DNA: TGTGCCAGCAGTAGGGCACGCGGGGAGACCCAGTACTTC.

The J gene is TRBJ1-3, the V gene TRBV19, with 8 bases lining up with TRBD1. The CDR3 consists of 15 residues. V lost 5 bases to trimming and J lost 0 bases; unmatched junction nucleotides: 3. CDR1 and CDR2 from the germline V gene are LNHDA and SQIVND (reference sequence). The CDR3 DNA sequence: TGTGCCAGTAGTGCGACAGGGGACTCTGGAAACACCATATATTTT. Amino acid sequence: CASSATGDSGNTIYF.

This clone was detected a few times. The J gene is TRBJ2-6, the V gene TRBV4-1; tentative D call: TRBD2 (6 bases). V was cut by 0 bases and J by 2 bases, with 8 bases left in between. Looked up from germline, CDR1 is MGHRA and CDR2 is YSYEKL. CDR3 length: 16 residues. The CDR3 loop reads CASSQDRRAGANVLTF. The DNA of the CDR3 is TGCGCCAGCAGCCAAGATCGGAGGGCTGGGGCCAACGTCCTGACTTTC.

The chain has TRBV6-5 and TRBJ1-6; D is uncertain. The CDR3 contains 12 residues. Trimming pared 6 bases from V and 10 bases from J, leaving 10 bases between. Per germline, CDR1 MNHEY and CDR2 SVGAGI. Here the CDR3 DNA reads TGTGCCAGCAGGGGTGTAGAATCACCCCTCCACTTT. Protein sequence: CASRGVESPLHF.

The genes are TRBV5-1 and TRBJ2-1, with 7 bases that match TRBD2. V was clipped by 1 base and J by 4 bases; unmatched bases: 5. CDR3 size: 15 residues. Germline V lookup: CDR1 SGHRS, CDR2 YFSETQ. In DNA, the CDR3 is TGCGCCAGCAGCTTGAGCGGGGCCGGATACAATGAGCAGTTCTTC. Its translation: CASSLSGAGYNEQFF.

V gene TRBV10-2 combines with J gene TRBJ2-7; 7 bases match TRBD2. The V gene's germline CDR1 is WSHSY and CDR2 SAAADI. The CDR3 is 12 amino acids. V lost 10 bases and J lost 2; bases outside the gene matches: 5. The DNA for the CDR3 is TGCGCCACCTCGACTAGCCCCTACGAGCAGTACGTC. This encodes CATSTSPYEQYV.

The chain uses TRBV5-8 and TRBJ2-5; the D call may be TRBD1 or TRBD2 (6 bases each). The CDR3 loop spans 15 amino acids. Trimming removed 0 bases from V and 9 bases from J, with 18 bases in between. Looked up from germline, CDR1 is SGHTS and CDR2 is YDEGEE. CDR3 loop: CASSLGGGSGAAQYF. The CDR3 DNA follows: TGTGCCAGCAGCTTGGGCGGCGGTTCGGGGGCGGCCCAGTACTTC.

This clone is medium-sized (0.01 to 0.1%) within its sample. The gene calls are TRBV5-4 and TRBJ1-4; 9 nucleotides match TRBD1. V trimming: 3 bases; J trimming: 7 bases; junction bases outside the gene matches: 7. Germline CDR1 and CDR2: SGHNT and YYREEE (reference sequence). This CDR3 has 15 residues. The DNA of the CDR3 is TGTGCCAGCAGCTACCCGGGACAGGGAAGTGAAAAACTGTTTTTT. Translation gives CASSYPGQGSEKLFF.

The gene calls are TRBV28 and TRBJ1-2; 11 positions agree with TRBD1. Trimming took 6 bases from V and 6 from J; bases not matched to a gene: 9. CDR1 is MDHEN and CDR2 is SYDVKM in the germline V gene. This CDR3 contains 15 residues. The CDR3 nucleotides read TGTGCCAGCAGCCCGTACCGGGACAGGGGGGATGGCTACACCTTC. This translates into CASSPYRDRGDGYTF.

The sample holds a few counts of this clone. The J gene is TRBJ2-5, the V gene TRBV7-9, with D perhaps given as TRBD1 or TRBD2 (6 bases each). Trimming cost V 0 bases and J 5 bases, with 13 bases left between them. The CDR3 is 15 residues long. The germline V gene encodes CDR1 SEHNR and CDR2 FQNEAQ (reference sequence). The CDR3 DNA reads TGTGCCAGCAGCTTAGCTACCGGGGGCCGGGAGACCCAGTACTTC. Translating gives CASSLATGGRETQYF.

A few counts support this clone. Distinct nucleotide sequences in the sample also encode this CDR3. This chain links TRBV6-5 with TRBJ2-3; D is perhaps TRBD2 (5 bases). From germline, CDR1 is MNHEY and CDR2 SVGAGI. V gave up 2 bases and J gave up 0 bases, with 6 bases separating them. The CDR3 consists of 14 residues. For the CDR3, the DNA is TGTGCCAGCAGTTACGGCGGGAGCACAGATACGCAGTATTTT. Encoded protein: CASSYGGSTDTQYF.

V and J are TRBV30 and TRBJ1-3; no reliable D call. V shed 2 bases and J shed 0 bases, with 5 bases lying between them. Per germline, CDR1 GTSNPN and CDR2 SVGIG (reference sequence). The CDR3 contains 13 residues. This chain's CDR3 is CAWSSLSGNTIYF. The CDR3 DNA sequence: TGTGCCTGGAGTAGCCTCTCTGGAAACACCATATATTTT.